This T cell receptor (beta chain) was identified in a study of T cell responses to AZD1222 COVID-19 vaccine. The overall study: Second-dose schedules of about 4 or about 12 weeks were combined. Study results and limitations: The study sampled repertoires only after the peak T cell response. Possibly, clonal diversity was underestimated; donors were largely white British and included more females.

Assay used: immunoSEQ multiplex PCR; TCRdb lists only in-frame clones, some missing. The sample holds around 180,000 clones, around 92% seen once. In regard to this clone: The antigen remains unidentified.

This CDR3 contains 13 residues. The germline CDR1 and CDR2 sequences are MDHEN and SYDVKM. V was pared by 5 bases and J by 6 bases, with 11 bases between. J is TRBJ2-1 and V is TRBV28; tentatively, D is TRBD1 (6 bases). The TCR sequence derives from an adult in good health. Sequenced material: peripheral blood, taken on day 0 of AZD1222 vaccination. CDR3 loop: CASSIYRVNEQFF. In nucleotides, the CDR3 is TGTGCCAGCAGTATATACAGGGTCAATGAGCAGTTCTTC.